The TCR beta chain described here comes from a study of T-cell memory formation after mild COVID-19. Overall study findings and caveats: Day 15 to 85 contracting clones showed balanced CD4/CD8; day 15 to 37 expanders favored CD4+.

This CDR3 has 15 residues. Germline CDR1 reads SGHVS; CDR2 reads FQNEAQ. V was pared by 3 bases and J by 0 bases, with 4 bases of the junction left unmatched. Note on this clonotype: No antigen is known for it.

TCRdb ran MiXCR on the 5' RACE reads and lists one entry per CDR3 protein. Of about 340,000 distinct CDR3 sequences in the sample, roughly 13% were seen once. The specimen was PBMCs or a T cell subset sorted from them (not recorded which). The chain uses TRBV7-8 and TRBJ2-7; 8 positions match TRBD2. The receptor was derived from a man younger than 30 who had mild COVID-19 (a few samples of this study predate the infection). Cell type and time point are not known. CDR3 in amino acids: CASSLERGSSYEQYF. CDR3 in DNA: TGTGCCAGCAGCTTGGAGCGGGGGAGCTCCTACGAGCAGTACTTC.